Given below is one TCR beta chain in context. In germline, CDR1 is SGHTA, CDR2 FQGNSA. The V gene end was trimmed by 5 bases and the J gene end by 8 bases; junction bases not matched to a gene: 8. This CDR3 comprises 13 residues. The entry originates in a study of blood T cell repertoires in COVID-19. Study information: Sites in the United States, Italy and Spain provided acute and convalescent COVID-19 samples.

Recruited during active infection, patients (from Seattle) were subsequently followed longitudinally. Profiled with immunoSEQ multiplex PCR; TCRdb holds only in-frame clones, not every one. Of about 180,000 clones in the sample, 85% to 90% are singletons; the top ten hold approximately 18%. This clonotype was sampled from an older person with COVID-19, enrolled during active disease. The chain joins TRBV7-2 to TRBJ1-2; 7 bases are shared with TRBD1. The specimen was peripheral blood. DNA of the CDR3: TGTGCCAGCAGCGTAGGGGGCTCTGGGGGCTACACCTTC. Its translation is CASSVGGSGGYTF. Drawing the rest from reference TRBV7-2 and TRBJ1-2, the complete variable domain is GAGVSQSPSNKVTEKGKDVELRCDPISGHTALYWYRQSLGQGLEFLIYFQGNSAPDKSGLPSDRFSAERTGGSVSTLTIQRTQQEDSAVYLCASSVGGSGGYTFGSGTRLTVV.